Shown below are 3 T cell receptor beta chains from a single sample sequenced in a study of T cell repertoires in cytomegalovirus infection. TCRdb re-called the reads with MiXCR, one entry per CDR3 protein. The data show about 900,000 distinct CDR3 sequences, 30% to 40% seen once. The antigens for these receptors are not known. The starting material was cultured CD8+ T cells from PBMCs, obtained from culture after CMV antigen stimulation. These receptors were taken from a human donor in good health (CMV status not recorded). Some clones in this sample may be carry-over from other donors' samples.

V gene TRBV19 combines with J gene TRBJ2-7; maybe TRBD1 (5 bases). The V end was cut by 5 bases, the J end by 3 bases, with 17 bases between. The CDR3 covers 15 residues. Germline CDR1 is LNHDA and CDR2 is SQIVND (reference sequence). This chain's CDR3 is CASSAAVGANYEQYF. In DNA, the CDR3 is TGTGCCAGTAGTGCCGCGGTTGGGGCGAACTACGAGCAGTACTTC.

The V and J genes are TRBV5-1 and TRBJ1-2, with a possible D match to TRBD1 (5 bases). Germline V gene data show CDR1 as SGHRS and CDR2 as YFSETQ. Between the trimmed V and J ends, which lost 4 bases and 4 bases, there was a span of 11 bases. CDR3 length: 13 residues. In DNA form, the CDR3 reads TGCGCCAGCAGCGGGGGAGACCCCTATGGCTACACCTTC. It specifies CASSGGDPYGYTF.

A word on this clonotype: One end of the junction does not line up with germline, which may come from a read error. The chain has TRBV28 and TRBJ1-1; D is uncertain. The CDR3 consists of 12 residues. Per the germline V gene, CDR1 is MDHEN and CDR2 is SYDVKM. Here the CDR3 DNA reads TGTGCCAGCAATTTACGGGGCACTGAAGCTTTCTTT. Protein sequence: CASNLRGTEAFF.